The clone carrying this TCR beta chain was counted ten times or more. 5'RACE generated cDNA with 10-nucleotide random UMIs. TCRdb re-called the 5' RACE reads through MiXCR, storing one row per CDR3 protein. Of more than 55,000 distinct CDR3 sequences listed, 9.7% were seen once; the top ten hold roughly an eighth. This CDR3 comprises 15 residues. The germline CDR1 and CDR2 sequences are SGHKS and YYEKEE (reference sequence). Losses at the gene ends were 4 bases for V and 3 bases for J; bases not matched to a gene: 9. This sample's time point: longitudinal time-point 2. This entry comes from a study of neurological immune-mediated disorders.

The source is a man in his thirties or forties in good health. The V gene is TRBV5-5, the J gene TRBJ2-7; the match to TRBD2 covers 8 bases. The material sequenced was PBMCs. The CDR3 region is CASSPPGAGGYEQYF. Written as DNA, the CDR3 is TGTGCCAGCAGCCCCCCGGGGGCGGGGGGCTACGAGCAGTACTTC.